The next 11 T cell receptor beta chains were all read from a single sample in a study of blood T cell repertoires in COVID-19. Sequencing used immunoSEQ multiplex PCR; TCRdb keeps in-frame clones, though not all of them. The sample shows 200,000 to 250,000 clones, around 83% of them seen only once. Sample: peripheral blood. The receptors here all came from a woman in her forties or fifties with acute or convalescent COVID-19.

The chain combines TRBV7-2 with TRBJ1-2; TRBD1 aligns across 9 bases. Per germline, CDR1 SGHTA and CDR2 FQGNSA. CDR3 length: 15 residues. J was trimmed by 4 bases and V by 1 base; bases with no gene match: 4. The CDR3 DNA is TGTGCCAGCAGCTTAGAAGGGACAGGGCTCTATGGCTACACCTTC. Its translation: CASSLEGTGLYGYTF. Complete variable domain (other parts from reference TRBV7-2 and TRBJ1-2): GAGVSQSPSNKVTEKGKDVELRCDPISGHTALYWYRQSLGQGLEFLIYFQGNSAPDKSGLPSDRFSAERTGGSVSTLTIQRTQQEDSAVYLCASSLEGTGLYGYTFGSGTRLTVV.

This chain's CDR3 is CASSLGGTETQYF. The CDR3 DNA is TGTGCCAGCAGCTTAGGGGGCACAGAGACCCAGTACTTC. This chain links TRBV11-1 with TRBJ2-5; possible D gene TRBD1, 5 bases. This CDR3 has 13 amino acids. The V gene lost 1 base and the J gene lost 4 bases, with 7 bases spanning the gap. Germline assignment: CDR1 SGHAT and CDR2 FQDESV (reference sequence).

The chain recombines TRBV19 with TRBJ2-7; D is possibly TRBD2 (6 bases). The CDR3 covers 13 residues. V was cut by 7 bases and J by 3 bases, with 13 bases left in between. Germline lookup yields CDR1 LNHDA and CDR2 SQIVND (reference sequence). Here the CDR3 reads CASNRGMDYEQYF. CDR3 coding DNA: TGTGCCAGTAATCGGGGGATGGACTACGAGCAGTACTTC.

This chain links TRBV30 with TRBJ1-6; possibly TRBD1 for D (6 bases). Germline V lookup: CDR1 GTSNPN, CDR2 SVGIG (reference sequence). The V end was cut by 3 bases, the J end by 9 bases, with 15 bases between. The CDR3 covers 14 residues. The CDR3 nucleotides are TGTGCCTGGAGCCCCCTGGACAGAAGTTCACCCCTCCACTTT. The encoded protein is CAWSPLDRSSPLHF.

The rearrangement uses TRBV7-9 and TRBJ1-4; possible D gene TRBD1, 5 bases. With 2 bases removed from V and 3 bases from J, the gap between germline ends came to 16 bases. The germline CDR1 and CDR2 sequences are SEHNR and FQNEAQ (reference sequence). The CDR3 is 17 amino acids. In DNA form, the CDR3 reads TGTGCCAGCAGCTTATTAAGGGGCAGGGATCCTAATGAAAAACTGTTTTTT. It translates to CASSLLRGRDPNEKLFF.

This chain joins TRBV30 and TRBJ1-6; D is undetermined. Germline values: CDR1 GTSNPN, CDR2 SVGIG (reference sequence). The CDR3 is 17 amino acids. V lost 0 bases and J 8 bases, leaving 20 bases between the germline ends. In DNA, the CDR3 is TGTGCCTGGAGTGTTCCCCCAGGAGGTGTCAGGCATTCACCCCTCCACTTT. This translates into CAWSVPPGGVRHSPLHF.

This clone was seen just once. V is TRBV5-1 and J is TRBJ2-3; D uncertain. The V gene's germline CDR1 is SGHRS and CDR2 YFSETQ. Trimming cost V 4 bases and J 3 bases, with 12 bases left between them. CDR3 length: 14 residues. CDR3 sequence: CASSTADGTDTQYF. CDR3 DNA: TGCGCCAGCAGCACGGCCGACGGGACAGATACGCAGTATTTT.

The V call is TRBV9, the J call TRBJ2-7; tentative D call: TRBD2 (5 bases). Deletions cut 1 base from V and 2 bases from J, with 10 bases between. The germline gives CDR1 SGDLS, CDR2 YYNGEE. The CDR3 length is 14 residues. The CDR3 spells CASSVRTGTYEQYF. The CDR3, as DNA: TGTGCCAGCAGCGTAAGGACGGGGACCTACGAGCAGTACTTC.

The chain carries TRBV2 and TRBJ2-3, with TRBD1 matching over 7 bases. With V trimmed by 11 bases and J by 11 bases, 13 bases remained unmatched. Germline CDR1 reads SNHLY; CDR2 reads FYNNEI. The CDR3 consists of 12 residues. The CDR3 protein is CAGEGNRGGQYF. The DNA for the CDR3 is TGTGCCGGGGAAGGGAACAGGGGTGGGCAGTATTTT.

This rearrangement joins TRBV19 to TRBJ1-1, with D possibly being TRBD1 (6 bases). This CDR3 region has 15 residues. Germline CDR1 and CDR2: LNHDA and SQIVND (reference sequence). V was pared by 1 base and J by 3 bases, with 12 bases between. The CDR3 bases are TGTGCCAGTAGTATAGTTTTACAGGGTCACACTGAAGCTTTCTTT. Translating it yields CASSIVLQGHTEAFF.

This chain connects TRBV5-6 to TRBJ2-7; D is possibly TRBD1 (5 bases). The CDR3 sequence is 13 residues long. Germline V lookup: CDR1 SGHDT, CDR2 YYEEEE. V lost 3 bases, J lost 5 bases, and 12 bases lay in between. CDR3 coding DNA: TGTGCCAGCAGCTGGAGTCTGGACAACGAGCAGTACTTC. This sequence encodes CASSWSLDNEQYF.